Reported below is one T cell receptor beta chain. Per the original methods: It was from reference gene primer amplification that nucleated cell counts were estimated. Sequencing used immunoSEQ multiplex PCR; TCRdb keeps in-frame clones, though not all of them. V and J calls and clone size are as listed in that table; D and trimming were resolved from the DNA. The sample lists approximately 44,000 clones; approximately 92% were seen once. This record belongs to a study of blood T cell repertoires in COVID-19. Turning to the study itself: The analysed material was cDNA or gDNA that came from T cells, B-cell-depleted T cells, or PBMCs.

CDR3 length: 13 residues. Germline V CDR1 and CDR2: LGHNA, YSLEER. The V and J ends lost 3 bases and 4 bases respectively, with 7 bases between them. The receptor's source is a man aged 45-65 years with COVID-19, enrolled during active disease. The J gene is TRBJ1-5, the V gene TRBV4-3, with D possibly TRBD1 on 6 matching bases. The sequenced sample consisted of peripheral blood. The CDR3 coding sequence is TGCGCCAGCAGCCACGGACAGAATCAGCCCCAGCATTTT. Its translation is CASSHGQNQPQHF.